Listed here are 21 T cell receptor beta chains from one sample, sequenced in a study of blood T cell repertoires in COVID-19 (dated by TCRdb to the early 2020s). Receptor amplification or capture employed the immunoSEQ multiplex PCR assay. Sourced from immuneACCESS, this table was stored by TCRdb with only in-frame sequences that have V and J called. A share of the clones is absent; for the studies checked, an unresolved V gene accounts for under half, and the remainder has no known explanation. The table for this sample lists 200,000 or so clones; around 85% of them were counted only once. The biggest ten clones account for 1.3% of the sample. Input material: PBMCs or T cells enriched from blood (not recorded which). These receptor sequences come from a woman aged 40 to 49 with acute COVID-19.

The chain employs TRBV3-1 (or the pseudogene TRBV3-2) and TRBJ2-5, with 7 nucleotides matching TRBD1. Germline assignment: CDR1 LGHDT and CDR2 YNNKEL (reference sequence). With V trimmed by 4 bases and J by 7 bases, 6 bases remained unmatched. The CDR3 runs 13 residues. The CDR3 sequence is CASSLGQVGTQYF. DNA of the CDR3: TGTGCCAGCAGCCTCGGACAGGTGGGGACCCAGTACTTC.

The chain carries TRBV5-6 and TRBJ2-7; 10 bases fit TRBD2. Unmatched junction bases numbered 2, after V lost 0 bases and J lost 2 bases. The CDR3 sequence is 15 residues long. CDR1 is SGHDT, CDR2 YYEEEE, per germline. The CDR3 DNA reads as TGTGCCAGCAGCTTGGGCCTAGCGGGAGCCTACGAGCAGTACTTC. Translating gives CASSLGLAGAYEQYF.

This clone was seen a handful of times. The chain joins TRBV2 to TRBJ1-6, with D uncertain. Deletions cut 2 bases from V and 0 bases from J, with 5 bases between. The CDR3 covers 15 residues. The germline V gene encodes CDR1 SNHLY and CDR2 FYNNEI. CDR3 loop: CASSERSSYNSPLHF. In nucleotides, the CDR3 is TGTGCCAGCAGTGAAAGGAGCTCCTATAATTCACCCCTCCACTTT.

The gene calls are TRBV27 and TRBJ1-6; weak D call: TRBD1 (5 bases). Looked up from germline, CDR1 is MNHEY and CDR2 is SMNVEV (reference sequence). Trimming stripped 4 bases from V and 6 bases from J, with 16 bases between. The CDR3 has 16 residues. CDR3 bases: TGTGCCAGCAGTTCCAACCTTTCAGGGCGTAATTCACCCCTCCACTTT. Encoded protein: CASSSNLSGRNSPLHF.

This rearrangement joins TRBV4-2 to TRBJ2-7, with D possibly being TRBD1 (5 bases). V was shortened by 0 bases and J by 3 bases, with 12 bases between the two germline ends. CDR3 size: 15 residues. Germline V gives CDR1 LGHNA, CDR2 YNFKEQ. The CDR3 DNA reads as TGTGCCAGCAGCCAAGATCGTAGACAGCACTACGAGCAGTACTTC. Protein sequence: CASSQDRRQHYEQYF.

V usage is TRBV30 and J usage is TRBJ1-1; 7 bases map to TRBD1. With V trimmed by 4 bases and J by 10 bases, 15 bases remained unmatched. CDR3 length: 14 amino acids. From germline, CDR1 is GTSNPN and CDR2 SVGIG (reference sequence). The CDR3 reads CAWNRQGTPQRAFF. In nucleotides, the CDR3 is TGTGCCTGGAATAGACAGGGAACCCCCCAGAGAGCTTTCTTT. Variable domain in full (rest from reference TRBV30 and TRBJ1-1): SQTIHQWPATLVQPVGSPLSLECTVEGTSNPNLYWYRQAAGRGLQLLFYSVGIGQISSEVPQNLSASRPQDRQFILSSKKLLLSDSGFYLCAWNRQGTPQRAFFGQGTRLTVV.

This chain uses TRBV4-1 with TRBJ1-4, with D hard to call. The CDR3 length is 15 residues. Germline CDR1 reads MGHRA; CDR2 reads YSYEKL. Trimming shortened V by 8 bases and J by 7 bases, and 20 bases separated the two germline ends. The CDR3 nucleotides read TGCGCCAGCCGCCTAGTGGACCGGGCGGGTGAAAAACTGTTTTTT. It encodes CASRLVDRAGEKLFF.

The CDR3 region is CASRSGLGGDTEAFF. Here the CDR3 DNA reads TGTGCCAGCAGGTCAGGGTTAGGGGGCGACACTGAAGCTTTCTTT. The chain couples TRBV7-9 to TRBJ1-1; 7 bases map to TRBD1. This CDR3 contains 15 residues. Germline CDR1 SEHNR, CDR2 FQNEAQ (reference sequence). Trimming at V came to 6 bases and at J to 3 bases, leaving 10 bases not matched to a gene.

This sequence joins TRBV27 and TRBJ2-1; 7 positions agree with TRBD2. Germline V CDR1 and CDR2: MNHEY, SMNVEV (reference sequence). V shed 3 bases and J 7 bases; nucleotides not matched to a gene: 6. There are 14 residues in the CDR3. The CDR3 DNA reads TGTGCCAGCAGTTTCTCTAGCGGTGTGAATGAGCAGTTCTTC. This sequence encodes CASSFSSGVNEQFF.

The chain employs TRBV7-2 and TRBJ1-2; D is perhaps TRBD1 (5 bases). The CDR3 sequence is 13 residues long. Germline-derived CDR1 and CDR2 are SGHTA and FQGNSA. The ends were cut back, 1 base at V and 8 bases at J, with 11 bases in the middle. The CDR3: CASSLGSRVGYTF. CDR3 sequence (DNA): TGTGCCAGCAGCTTAGGGAGCAGGGTAGGCTACACCTTC. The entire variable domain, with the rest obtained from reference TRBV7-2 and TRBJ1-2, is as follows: GAGVSQSPSNKVTEKGKDVELRCDPISGHTALYWYRQSLGQGLEFLIYFQGNSAPDKSGLPSDRFSAERTGGSVSTLTIQRTQQEDSAVYLCASSLGSRVGYTFGSGTRLTVV.

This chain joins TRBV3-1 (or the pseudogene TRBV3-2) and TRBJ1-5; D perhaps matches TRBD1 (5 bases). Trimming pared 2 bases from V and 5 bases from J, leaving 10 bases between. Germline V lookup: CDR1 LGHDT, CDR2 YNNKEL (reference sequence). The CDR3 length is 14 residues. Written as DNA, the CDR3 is TGTGCCAGCAGCCAATCTGAACAGGATCAGCCCCAGCATTTT. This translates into CASSQSEQDQPQHF.

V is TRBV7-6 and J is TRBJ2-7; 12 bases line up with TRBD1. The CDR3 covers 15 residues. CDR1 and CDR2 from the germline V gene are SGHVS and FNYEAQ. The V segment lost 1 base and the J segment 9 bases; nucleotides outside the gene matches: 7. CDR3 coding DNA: TGTGCCAGCAGCTTAGAGGTGGGACAGGGGGCAAGGCAGTACTTC. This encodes CASSLEVGQGARQYF.

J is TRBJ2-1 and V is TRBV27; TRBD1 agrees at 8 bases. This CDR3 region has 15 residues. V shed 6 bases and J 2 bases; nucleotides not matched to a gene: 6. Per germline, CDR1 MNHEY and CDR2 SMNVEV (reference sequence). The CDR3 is CASSLDRDPYNEQFF. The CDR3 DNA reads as TGTGCCAGCAGCTTGGACAGGGACCCCTACAATGAGCAGTTCTTC.

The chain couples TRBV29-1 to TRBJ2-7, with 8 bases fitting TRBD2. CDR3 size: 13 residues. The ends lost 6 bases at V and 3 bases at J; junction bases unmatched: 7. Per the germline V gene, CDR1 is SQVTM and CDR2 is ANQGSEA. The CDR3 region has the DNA TGCAGCGTGAGCGGGAGAGGGGTCTACGAGCAGTACTTC. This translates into CSVSGRGVYEQYF.

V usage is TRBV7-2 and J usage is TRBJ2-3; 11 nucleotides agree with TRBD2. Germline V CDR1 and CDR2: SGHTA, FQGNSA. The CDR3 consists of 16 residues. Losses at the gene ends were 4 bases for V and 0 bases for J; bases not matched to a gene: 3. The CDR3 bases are TGTGCCAGCAGCTATAGCGGGGGGGATAGCACAGATACGCAGTATTTT. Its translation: CASSYSGGDSTDTQYF.

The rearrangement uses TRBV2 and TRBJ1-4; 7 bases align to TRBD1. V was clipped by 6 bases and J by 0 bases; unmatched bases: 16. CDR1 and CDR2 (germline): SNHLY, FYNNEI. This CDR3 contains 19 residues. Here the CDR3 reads CASSENRGFNSATNEKLFF. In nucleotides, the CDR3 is TGTGCCAGCAGCGAAAACAGGGGCTTCAACTCAGCAACTAATGAAAAACTGTTTTTT.

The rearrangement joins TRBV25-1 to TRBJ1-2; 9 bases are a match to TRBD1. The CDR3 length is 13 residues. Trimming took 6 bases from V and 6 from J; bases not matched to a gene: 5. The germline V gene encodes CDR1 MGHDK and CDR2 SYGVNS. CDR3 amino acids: CASSHGTGHGYTF. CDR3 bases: TGTGCCAGCAGCCACGGGACAGGGCATGGCTACACCTTC.

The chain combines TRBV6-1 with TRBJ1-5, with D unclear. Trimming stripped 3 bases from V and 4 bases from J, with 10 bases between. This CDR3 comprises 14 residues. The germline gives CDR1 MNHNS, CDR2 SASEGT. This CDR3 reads CASSERQPNQPQHF. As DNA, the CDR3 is TGTGCCAGCAGTGAGAGGCAGCCTAATCAGCCCCAGCATTTT.

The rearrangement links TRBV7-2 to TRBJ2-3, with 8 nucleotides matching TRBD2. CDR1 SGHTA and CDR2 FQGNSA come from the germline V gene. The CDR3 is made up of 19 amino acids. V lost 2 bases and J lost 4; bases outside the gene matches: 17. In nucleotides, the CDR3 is TGTGCCAGCAGCTTATCCGCCAGCGGGGGCACCCCACCCCCAGATACGCAGTATTTT. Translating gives CASSLSASGGTPPPDTQYF.

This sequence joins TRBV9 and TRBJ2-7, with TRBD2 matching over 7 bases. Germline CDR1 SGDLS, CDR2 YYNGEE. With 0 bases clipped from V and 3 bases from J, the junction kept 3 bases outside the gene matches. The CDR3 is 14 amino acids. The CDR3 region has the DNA TGTGCCAGCAGCGTAGAGTGGACTAGCTACGAGCAGTACTTC. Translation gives CASSVEWTSYEQYF.

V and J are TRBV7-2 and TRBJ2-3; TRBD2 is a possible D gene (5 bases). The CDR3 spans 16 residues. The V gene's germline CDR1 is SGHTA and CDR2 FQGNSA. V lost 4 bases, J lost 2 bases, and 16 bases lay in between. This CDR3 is CASSSRLLAITDTQYF. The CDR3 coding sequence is TGTGCCAGCAGCTCCCGGCTCTTAGCGATCACAGATACGCAGTATTTT.